A single sample is the source of the 6 T cell receptor beta chains below, sequenced in a study of T cell clonotyping in hematopoietic cell transplantation. Profiled with immunoSEQ multiplex PCR; TCRdb holds only in-frame clones, not every one. Of approximately 75,000 clones listed, roughly 94% were seen once; the top ten hold around 1.5%. Sequences were obtained from peripheral blood mononuclear cells. The receptor set was obtained from a man between 50 and 59 years old in good health. Some clones in this sample may be carry-over from other donors' samples.

The chain links TRBV5-1 to TRBJ1-2; D ambiguous. The CDR3 spans 15 residues. V gave up 4 bases and J gave up 0 bases, with 13 bases separating them. The germline V gene encodes CDR1 SGHRS and CDR2 YFSETQ. This CDR3 is CASSLGSLSNYGYTF. CDR3 DNA sequence: TGCGCCAGCAGCCTTGGGAGTTTATCTAACTATGGCTACACCTTC.

The rearrangement uses TRBV27 and TRBJ2-3; TRBD1 matches at 7 bases. Germline lookup yields CDR1 MNHEY and CDR2 SMNVEV (reference sequence). This CDR3 is built from 11 residues. V lost 5 bases to trimming and J lost 9 bases; unmatched junction nucleotides: 2. The CDR3 DNA is TGTGCCAGCAGTCGCAGGGGGACGCAGTATTTT. Translated: CASSRRGTQYF.

The chain uses TRBV5-6 and TRBJ2-3, with D hard to call. The germline gives CDR1 SGHDT, CDR2 YYEEEE. V was trimmed by 1 base and J by 6 bases, leaving 12 bases between them. The CDR3 totals 14 residues. The CDR3 DNA sequence: TGTGCCAGCAGCTTGATTGGGTGGACCGATACGCAGTATTTT. Its translation: CASSLIGWTDTQYF.

Here the CDR3 DNA reads TGTGCCAGCAGCCATTACCCGGGACAAGATGAGCAGTTCTTC. It codes for CASSHYPGQDEQFF. The chain combines TRBV4-2 with TRBJ2-1, with D possibly being TRBD1 (6 bases). The V gene's germline CDR1 is LGHNA and CDR2 YNFKEQ. This CDR3 contains 14 residues. Trimming left V 3 bases short and J 8 bases short, with 14 bases between.

This chain connects TRBV5-1 to TRBJ2-3; D not resolved. The CDR3 length is 15 residues. Germline-derived CDR1 and CDR2 are SGHRS and YFSETQ. Trimming left V 1 base short and J 1 base short, with 10 bases between. The CDR3 protein is CASSLRGVRTDTQYF. CDR3 bases: TGCGCCAGCAGCTTGAGAGGAGTGCGCACAGATACGCAGTATTTT.

This chain links TRBV6-1 with TRBJ1-2; TRBD1 is a possible D gene (6 bases). This CDR3 comprises 17 residues. Trimming removed 0 bases at V and 8 bases at J, with 22 bases between. Looked up from germline, CDR1 is MNHNS and CDR2 is SASEGT. CDR3 sequence: CASSEALDRFYPFGYTF. In DNA, the CDR3 is TGTGCCAGCAGTGAAGCCCTGGACAGATTTTACCCGTTCGGCTACACCTTC.